This T cell receptor (beta chain) was obtained from a study of T-cell memory formation after mild COVID-19. Study-wide results and caveats: Contracting CD4+ clones lay largely in CM and EM, with CD8+ ones residing in EMRA. Whether second-wave clones peaking at day 37 were SARS-CoV-2 specific went unconfirmed.

The table lists this clonotype with a few counts. What it binds is unknown. The CDR3 extends over 16 amino acids. V was pared by 3 bases and J by 4 bases, with 8 bases of the junction left unmatched. Per the germline V gene, CDR1 is SGDLS and CDR2 is YYNGEE. 5'RACE with constant-segment primers yielded barcoded, UMI-tagged TCR alpha and TCR beta cDNA libraries. TCRdb used MiXCR to reprocess the 5' RACE reads, holding one entry per CDR3 protein. The sample carries tens of thousands of distinct CDR3 sequences, 16% recorded once. The sequence was obtained from an adult woman who had mild COVID-19 (a few samples of this study predate the infection). Cell type and time point are not known. Material for sequencing was PBMCs or a T cell subset sorted from them (not recorded which). The chain carries TRBV9 and TRBJ2-7; TRBD2 agrees at 12 bases. Here the CDR3 DNA reads TGTGCCAGCAGCGCGACCGGGACTAGCGGGCCATACGAGCAGTACTTC. Its protein product is CASSATGTSGPYEQYF.